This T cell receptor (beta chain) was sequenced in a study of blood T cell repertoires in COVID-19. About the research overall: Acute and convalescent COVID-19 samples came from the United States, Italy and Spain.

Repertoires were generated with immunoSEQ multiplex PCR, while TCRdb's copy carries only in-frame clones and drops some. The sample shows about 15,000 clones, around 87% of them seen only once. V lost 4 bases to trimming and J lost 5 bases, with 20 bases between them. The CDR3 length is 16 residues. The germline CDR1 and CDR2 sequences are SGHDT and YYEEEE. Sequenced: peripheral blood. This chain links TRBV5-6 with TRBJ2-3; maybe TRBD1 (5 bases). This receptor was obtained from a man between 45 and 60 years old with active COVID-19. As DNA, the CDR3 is TGTGCCAGCAGCAGCCCCTTAGGGGCCCGAGTAGATACGCAGTATTTT. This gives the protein CASSSPLGARVDTQYF.